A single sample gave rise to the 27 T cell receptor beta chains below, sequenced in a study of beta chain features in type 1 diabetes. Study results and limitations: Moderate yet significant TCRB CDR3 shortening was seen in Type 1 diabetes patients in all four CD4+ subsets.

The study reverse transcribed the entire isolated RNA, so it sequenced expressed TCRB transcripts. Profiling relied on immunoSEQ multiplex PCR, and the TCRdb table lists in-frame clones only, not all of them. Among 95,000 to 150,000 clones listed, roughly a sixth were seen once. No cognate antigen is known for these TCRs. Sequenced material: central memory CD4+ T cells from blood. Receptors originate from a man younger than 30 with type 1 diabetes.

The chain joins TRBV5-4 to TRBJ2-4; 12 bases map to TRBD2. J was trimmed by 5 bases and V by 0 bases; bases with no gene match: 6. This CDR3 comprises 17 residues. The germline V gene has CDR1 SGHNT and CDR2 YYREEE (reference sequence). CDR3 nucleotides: TGTGCCAGCAGCTTGGGACTAGCGGGAGTGTGGGAAAACATTCAGTACTTC. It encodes CASSLGLAGVWENIQYF.

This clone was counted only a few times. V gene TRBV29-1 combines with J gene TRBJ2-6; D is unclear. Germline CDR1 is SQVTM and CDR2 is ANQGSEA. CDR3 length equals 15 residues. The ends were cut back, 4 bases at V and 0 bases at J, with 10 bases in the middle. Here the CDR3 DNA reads TGCAGCGTTGCCCTACAGAGCTCTGGGGCCAACGTCCTGACTTTC. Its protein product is CSVALQSSGANVLTF.

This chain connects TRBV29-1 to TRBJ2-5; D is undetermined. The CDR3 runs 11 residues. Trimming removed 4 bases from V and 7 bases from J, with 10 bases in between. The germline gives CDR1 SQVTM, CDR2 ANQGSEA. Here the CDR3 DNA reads TGCAGCGTTGGACCGATGGGGACCCAGTACTTC. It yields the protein CSVGPMGTQYF.

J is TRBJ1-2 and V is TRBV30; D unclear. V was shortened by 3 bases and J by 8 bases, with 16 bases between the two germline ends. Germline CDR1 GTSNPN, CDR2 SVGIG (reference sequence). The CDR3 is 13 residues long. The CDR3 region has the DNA TGTGCCTGGAGGGTAATGGCTGGGGTAGGCTACACCTTC. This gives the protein CAWRVMAGVGYTF.

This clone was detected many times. The CDR3 protein is CSVEDRADPSSGANVLTF. CDR3 coding DNA: TGCAGCGTTGAAGATCGCGCAGATCCTAGCTCTGGGGCCAACGTCCTGACTTTC. The V gene is TRBV29-1, the J gene TRBJ2-6; no clear D. Germline CDR1 reads SQVTM; CDR2 reads ANQGSEA. V shed 0 bases and J shed 0 bases, with 15 bases lying between them. This CDR3 region has 18 residues.

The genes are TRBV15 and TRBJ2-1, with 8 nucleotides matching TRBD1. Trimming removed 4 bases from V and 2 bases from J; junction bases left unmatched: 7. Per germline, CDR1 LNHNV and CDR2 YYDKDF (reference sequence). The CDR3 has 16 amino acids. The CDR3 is CATSIRQGRTYNEQFF. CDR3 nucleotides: TGTGCCACCAGCATAAGACAGGGGAGAACCTACAATGAGCAGTTCTTC.

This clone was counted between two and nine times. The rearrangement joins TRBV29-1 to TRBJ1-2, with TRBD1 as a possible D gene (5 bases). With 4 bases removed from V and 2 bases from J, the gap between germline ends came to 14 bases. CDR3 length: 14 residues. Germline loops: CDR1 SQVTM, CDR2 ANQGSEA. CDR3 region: CSVVKTGTNYGYTF. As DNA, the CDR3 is TGCAGCGTTGTAAAAACCGGGACCAACTATGGCTACACCTTC.

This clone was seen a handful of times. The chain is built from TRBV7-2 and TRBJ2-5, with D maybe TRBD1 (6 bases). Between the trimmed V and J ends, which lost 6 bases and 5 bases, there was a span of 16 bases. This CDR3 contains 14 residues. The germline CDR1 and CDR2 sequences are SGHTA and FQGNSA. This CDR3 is CASSSDRLQETQYF. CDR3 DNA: TGTGCCAGCAGTTCCGACAGGCTCCAGGAGACCCAGTACTTC.

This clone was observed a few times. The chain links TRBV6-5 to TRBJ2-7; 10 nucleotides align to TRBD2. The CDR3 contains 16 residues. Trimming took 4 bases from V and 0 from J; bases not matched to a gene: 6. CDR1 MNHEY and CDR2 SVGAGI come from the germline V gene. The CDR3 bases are TGTGCCAGCAGTTCCCTCCGGACTAGCGGCTCCTACGAGCAGTACTTC. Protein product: CASSSLRTSGSYEQYF.

CDR3 bases: TGTGCCAGCATACGGGGGACACAAGAGACCCAGTACTTC. Protein sequence: CASIRGTQETQYF. The chain recombines TRBV2 with TRBJ2-5; D may be TRBD1 or TRBD2 (6 bases each). Germline assignment: CDR1 SNHLY and CDR2 FYNNEI. V was shortened by 7 bases and J by 2 bases, with 11 bases between the two germline ends. CDR3 size: 13 residues.

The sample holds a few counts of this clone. The CDR3 bases are TGTGCCAGTAGTACAGTCGGTGGATCCTACGAGCAGTACTTC. This gives the protein CASSTVGGSYEQYF. This rearrangement joins TRBV19 to TRBJ2-7; D unclear. CDR1 is LNHDA and CDR2 is SQIVND in the germline V gene (reference sequence). CDR3 length equals 14 residues. V lost 4 bases and J 1 base, leaving 11 bases between the germline ends. The full variable domain, its missing parts supplied by reference TRBV19 and TRBJ2-7, is DGGITQSPKYLFRKEGQNVTLSCEQNLNHDAMYWYRQDPGQGLRLIYYSQIVNDFQKGDIAEGYSVSREKKESFPLTVTSAQKNPTAFYLCASSTVGGSYEQYFGPGTRLTVT.

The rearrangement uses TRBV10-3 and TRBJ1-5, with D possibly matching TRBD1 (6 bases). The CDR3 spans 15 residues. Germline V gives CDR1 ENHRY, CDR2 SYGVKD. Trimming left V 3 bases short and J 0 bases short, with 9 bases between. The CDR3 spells CAISEAGASNQPQHF. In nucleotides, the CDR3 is TGTGCCATCAGTGAAGCAGGGGCTAGCAATCAGCCCCAGCATTTT.

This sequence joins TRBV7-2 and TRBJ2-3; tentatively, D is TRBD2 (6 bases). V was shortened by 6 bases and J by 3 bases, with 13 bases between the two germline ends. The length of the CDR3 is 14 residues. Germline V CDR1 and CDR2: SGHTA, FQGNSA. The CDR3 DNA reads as TGTGCCAGCAGTAAGAGCGGGTTGACAGATACGCAGTATTTT. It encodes CASSKSGLTDTQYF.

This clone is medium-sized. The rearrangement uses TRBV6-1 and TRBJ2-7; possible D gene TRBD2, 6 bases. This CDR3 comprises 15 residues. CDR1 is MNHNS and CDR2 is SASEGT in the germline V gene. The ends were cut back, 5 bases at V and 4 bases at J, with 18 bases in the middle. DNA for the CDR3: TGTGCCAGCAGTCCGCGGGACGGGTTCTTGTACGAGCAGTACTTC. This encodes CASSPRDGFLYEQYF.

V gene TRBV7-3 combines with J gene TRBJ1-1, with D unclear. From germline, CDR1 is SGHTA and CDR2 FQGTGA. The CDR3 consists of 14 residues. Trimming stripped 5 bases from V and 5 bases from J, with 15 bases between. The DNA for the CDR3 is TGTGCCAGCAGCCCTGAGGAGACTGTGACTGAAGCTTTCTTT. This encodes CASSPEETVTEAFF.

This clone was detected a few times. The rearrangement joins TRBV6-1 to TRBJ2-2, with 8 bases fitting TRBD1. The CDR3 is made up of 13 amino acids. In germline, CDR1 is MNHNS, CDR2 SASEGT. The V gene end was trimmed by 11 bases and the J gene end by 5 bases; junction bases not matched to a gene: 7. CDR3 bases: TGTGCCCTCAGGGGGCCTAGGACCGGGGAGCTGTTTTTT. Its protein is CALRGPRTGELFF.

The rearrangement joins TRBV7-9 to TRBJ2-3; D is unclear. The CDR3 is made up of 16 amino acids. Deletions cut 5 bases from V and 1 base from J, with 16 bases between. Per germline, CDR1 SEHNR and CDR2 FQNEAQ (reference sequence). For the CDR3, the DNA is TGTGCCAGCAGCCGGAACGTTGCAATCGGCACAGATACGCAGTATTTT. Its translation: CASSRNVAIGTDTQYF.

CDR3 region: CASSRQNSNQPQHF. Here the CDR3 DNA reads TGTGCCAGCAGTAGACAGAATAGCAATCAGCCCCAGCATTTT. The rearrangement links TRBV6-5 to TRBJ1-5; possible D gene TRBD1, 5 bases. V was pared by 5 bases and J by 0 bases, with 8 bases between. This CDR3 comprises 14 residues. Germline V lookup: CDR1 MNHEY, CDR2 SVGAGI.

This CDR3 is CASSLHSDPSAGELFF. CDR3 nucleotides: TGTGCCAGCAGCTTACACTCGGACCCCTCCGCGGGGGAGCTGTTTTTT. The chain is built from TRBV7-2 and TRBJ2-2; unclear D gene. The CDR3 loop spans 16 amino acids. Germline V gives CDR1 SGHTA, CDR2 FQGNSA. Trimming shortened V by 2 bases and J by 8 bases, and 18 bases separated the two germline ends.

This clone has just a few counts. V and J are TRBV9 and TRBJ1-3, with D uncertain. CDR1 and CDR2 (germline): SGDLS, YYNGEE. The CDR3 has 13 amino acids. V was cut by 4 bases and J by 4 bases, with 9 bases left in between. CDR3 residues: CASSPNQGNTIYF. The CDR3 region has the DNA TGTGCCAGCAGCCCTAATCAAGGAAACACCATATATTTT. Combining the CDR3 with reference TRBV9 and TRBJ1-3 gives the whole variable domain DSGVTQTPKHLITATGQRVTLRCSPRSGDLSVYWYQQSLDQGLQFLIQYYNGEERAKGNILERFSAQQFPDLHSELNLSSLELGDSALYFCASSPNQGNTIYFGEGSWLTVV.

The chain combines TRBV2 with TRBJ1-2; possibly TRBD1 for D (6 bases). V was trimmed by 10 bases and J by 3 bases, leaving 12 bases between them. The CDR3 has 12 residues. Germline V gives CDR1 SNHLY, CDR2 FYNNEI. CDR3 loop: CATSGGDYGYTF. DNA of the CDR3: TGTGCCACCTCGGGGGGCGACTATGGCTACACCTTC.

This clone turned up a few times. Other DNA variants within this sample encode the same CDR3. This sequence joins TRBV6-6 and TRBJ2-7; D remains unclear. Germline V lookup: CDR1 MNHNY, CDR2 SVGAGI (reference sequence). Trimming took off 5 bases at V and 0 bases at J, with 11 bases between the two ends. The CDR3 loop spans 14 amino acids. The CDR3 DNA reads TGTGCCAGCAGTCCTAGAACAGACTCCTACGAGCAGTACTTC. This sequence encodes CASSPRTDSYEQYF.

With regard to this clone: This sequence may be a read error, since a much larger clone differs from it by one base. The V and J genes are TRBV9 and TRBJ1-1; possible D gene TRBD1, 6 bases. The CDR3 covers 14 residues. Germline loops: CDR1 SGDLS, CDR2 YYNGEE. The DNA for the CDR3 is TGTGCCATCAGCGTCGACAGGTCCCACACTGAAGCTTTCTTT. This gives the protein CAISVDRSHTEAFF.

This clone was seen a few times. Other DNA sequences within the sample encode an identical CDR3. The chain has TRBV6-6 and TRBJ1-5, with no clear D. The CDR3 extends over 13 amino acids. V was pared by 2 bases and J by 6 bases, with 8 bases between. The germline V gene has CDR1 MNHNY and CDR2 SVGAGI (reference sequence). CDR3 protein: CASSYGIGQPQHF. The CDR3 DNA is TGTGCCAGCAGTTACGGTATCGGTCAGCCCCAGCATTTT.

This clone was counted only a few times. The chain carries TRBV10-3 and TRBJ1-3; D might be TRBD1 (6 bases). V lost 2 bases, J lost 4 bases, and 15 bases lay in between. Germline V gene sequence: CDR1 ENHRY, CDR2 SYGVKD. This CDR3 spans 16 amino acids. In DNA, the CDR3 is TGTGCCATCAGTGAGGGACAGTTGGAACTCGGAAACACCATATATTTT. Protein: CAISEGQLELGNTIYF.

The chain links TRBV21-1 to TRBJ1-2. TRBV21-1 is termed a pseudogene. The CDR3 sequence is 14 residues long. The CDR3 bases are TGTGCCAGCAGCCCCCTCCCCCTTAATCTGGGCTACACCTTC. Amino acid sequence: CASSPLPLNLGYTF.

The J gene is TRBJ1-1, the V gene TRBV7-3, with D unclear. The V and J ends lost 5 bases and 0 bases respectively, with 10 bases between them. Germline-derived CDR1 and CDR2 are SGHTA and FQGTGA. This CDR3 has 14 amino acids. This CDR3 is CASSASAMNTEAFF. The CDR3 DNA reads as TGTGCCAGCAGCGCCAGCGCTATGAACACTGAAGCTTTCTTT.